This passage covers 30 T cell receptor beta chains from one sample sequenced in a study of T cell repertoires in cytomegalovirus infection. TCRdb passed the reads through MiXCR, listing each CDR3 protein once. Of some 590,000 distinct CDR3 sequences listed, 35% to 50% were seen once; the top ten hold about half. Their target antigens are unknown. The sample here was cultured PBMCs, taken from culture after CMV antigen stimulation. The receptors shown here come from a human donor in good health (CMV status not recorded). Some clones in this sample may be carry-over from other donors' samples.

This clonotype has a handful of counts. The chain uses TRBV7-8 and TRBJ1-1; no clear D. The CDR3 length is 13 residues. CDR1 is SGHVS, CDR2 FQNEAQ, per germline. V was pared by 5 bases and J by 5 bases, with 12 bases between. The CDR3 here is CASSERGETEAFF. The CDR3 DNA reads TGTGCCAGCAGCGAGCGGGGAGAAACTGAAGCTTTCTTT. Based on the CDR3 plus reference TRBV7-8 and TRBJ1-1, the full variable domain is GAGVSQSPRYKVAKRGQDVALRCDPISGHVSLFWYQQALGQGPEFLTYFQNEAQLDKSGLPSDRFFAERPEGSVSTLKIQRTQQEDSAVYLCASSERGETEAFFGQGTRLTVV.

This clonotype has only a few counts. The V call is TRBV7-8, the J call TRBJ2-1; the D is unclear. The germline V gene encodes CDR1 SGHVS and CDR2 FQNEAQ. The CDR3 spans 13 residues. V lost 8 bases to trimming and J lost 6 bases, with 14 bases between them. CDR3 in amino acids: CASGYSGVNEQFF. CDR3 DNA sequence: TGTGCCAGCGGTTACAGTGGTGTCAATGAGCAGTTCTTC.

A note on this clonotype: This may stem from a read error, because a much larger clone lies one nucleotide away. The rearrangement links TRBV7-2 to TRBJ2-5, with 9 nucleotides matching TRBD2. CDR3 size: 13 residues. The germline V gene has CDR1 SGHTA and CDR2 FQGNSA. Here the CDR3 reads CVSSQGREGSQYF. The CDR3 DNA is TGTGTCAGCAGCCAGGGGCGGGAGGGGTCCCAGTACTTC.

V gene TRBV6-1 combines with J gene TRBJ2-7; possible D gene TRBD2, 5 bases. V was pared by 4 bases and J by 4 bases, with 14 bases between. Germline V gives CDR1 MNHNS, CDR2 SASEGT. The CDR3 runs 14 residues. The CDR3 is CASSVGLEQYEQYF. The CDR3 DNA is TGTGCCAGCAGTGTCGGACTGGAACAATACGAGCAGTACTTC.

In its sample, this clonotype was seen once. This rearrangement joins TRBV11-2 to TRBJ1-1; 7 nucleotides line up with TRBD1. CDR1 and CDR2 from the germline V gene are SGHAT and FQNNGV. With V trimmed by 5 bases and J by 4 bases, 7 bases remained unmatched. The CDR3 covers 14 residues. CDR3 nucleotide sequence: TGTGCCAGCAGCATCTACAGGGGTGGCACTGAAGCTTTCTTT. This gives the protein CASSIYRGGTEAFF.

V gene TRBV12-3 or TRBV12-4 combines with J gene TRBJ2-7; 8 nucleotides line up with TRBD2. Trimming at V came to 6 bases and at J to 4 bases, leaving 5 bases not matched to a gene. This CDR3 spans 13 amino acids. The CDR3 region is CASREGLAYEQYF. The CDR3 DNA reads TGTGCCAGCAGGGAAGGACTAGCTTACGAGCAGTACTTC.

The chain has TRBV6-2 or TRBV6-3 and TRBJ2-7; D is unclear. Germline-derived CDR1 and CDR2 are MNHEY and SVGEGT. Between the trimmed V and J ends, which lost 5 bases and 3 bases, there was a span of 8 bases. The CDR3 contains 12 residues. The CDR3 protein is CASSHTFYEQYF. In nucleotides, the CDR3 is TGTGCCAGCAGTCATACTTTCTACGAGCAGTACTTC.

J is TRBJ2-7 and V is TRBV29-1, with D hard to call. Germline-derived CDR1 and CDR2 are SQVTM and ANQGSEA. This CDR3 comprises 13 residues. The V gene lost 4 bases and the J gene lost 4 bases, with 14 bases spanning the gap. CDR3 sequence (DNA): TGCAGCGTTGTGAACTACCCTTTTTACGAGCAGTACTTC. Its protein product is CSVVNYPFYEQYF.

Only a few counts were recorded for this clonotype. The rearrangement joins TRBV7-8 to TRBJ2-3; tentative D call: TRBD1 (6 bases). The CDR3 has 14 residues. The V and J ends lost 5 bases and 3 bases respectively, with 12 bases between them. CDR1 is SGHVS, CDR2 FQNEAQ, per germline. The CDR3 region is CASSPDSETDTQYF. CDR3 nucleotides: TGTGCCAGCAGCCCGGACAGTGAAACAGATACGCAGTATTTT.

This chain joins TRBV5-6 and TRBJ2-7, with D uncertain. Trimming pared 4 bases from V and 1 base from J, leaving 15 bases between. Germline values: CDR1 SGHDT, CDR2 YYEEEE. The CDR3 sequence is 15 residues long. This CDR3 is CASSEGPLVSYEQYF. The CDR3 nucleotides read TGTGCCAGCAGCGAAGGGCCGTTAGTGTCCTACGAGCAGTACTTC.

This clonotype was observed a few times. The chain links TRBV4-1 to TRBJ2-1, with TRBD2 matching over 8 bases. This CDR3 is built from 14 residues. CDR1 and CDR2 from the germline V gene are MGHRA and YSYEKL. Losses at the gene ends were 2 bases for V and 6 bases for J; bases not matched to a gene: 3. The CDR3 DNA is TGCGCCAGCAGCCAATCCGGGGGGGGCAATGAGCAGTTCTTC. The encoded protein is CASSQSGGGNEQFF.

The CDR3 DNA sequence: TGCAGCGTTACCAGACAGGGACTACAAGAGACCCAGTACTTC. Translated, it gives CSVTRQGLQETQYF. The gene calls are TRBV29-1 and TRBJ2-5, with D perhaps being TRBD1 or TRBD2 (7 bases each). From germline, CDR1 is SQVTM and CDR2 ANQGSEA. Trimming took off 5 bases at V and 2 bases at J, with 15 bases between the two ends. There are 14 residues in the CDR3.

The chain combines TRBV12-3 or TRBV12-4 with TRBJ1-4; D may be TRBD1 (5 bases). V was pared by 5 bases and J by 0 bases, with 13 bases between. The CDR3 runs 16 residues. The CDR3 sequence is CASSPLGGTTNEKLFF. In nucleotides, the CDR3 is TGTGCCAGCAGTCCGCTCGGGGGGACAACTAATGAAAAACTGTTTTTT.

V gene TRBV5-4 combines with J gene TRBJ1-6, with 10 bases matching TRBD1. This CDR3 region has 16 residues. Germline-derived CDR1 and CDR2 are SGHNT and YYREEE (reference sequence). Trimming removed 3 bases from V and 7 bases from J; junction bases left unmatched: 7. The CDR3 nucleotides are TGTGCCAGCAGCTCCAGGGACAGGGGTTCCAATTCACCCCTCCACTTT. Amino acids: CASSSRDRGSNSPLHF. The whole variable domain, filled in from reference TRBV5-4 and TRBJ1-6, reads ETGVTQSPTHLIKTRGQQVTLRCSSQSGHNTVSWYQQALGQGPQFIFQYYREEENGRGNFPPRFSGLQFPNYSSELNVNALELDDSALYLCASSSRDRGSNSPLHFGNGTRLTVT.

This clonotype has just a few counts. The chain links TRBV7-2 to TRBJ2-5, with a weak D call TRBD1 (5 bases). The CDR3 spans 14 residues. CDR1 is SGHTA and CDR2 is FQGNSA in the germline V gene. Trimming shortened V by 6 bases and J by 2 bases, and 13 bases separated the two germline ends. CDR3 sequence reads: CASSQAGLQETQYF. The CDR3 DNA follows: TGTGCCAGCAGTCAGGCAGGGCTACAAGAGACCCAGTACTTC. The full variable domain, with the rest looked up from reference TRBV7-2 and TRBJ2-5, is GAGVSQSPSNKVTEKGKDVELRCDPISGHTALYWYRQSLGQGLEFLIYFQGNSAPDKSGLPSDRFSAERTGGSVSTLTIQRTQQEDSAVYLCASSQAGLQETQYFGPGTRLLVL.

The V call is TRBV6-1, the J call TRBJ2-1; TRBD1 might be the D (6 bases). Per germline, CDR1 MNHNS and CDR2 SASEGT. The CDR3 runs 15 residues. Trimming left V 1 base short and J 6 bases short, with 13 bases between. CDR3 coding DNA: TGTGCCAGCAGTGAAGGTGGGGGCCCCCTCAATGAGCAGTTCTTC. Translated, it gives CASSEGGGPLNEQFF.

J is TRBJ2-5 and V is TRBV4-1; D gene unclear. The CDR3 extends over 14 amino acids. CDR1 is MGHRA and CDR2 is YSYEKL in the germline V gene. V was trimmed by 1 base and J by 1 base, leaving 7 bases between them. CDR3 loop: CASSQVHIQETQYF. The CDR3, as DNA: TGCGCCAGCAGCCAAGTACACATCCAAGAGACCCAGTACTTC.

The J gene is TRBJ2-1, the V gene TRBV24-1; TRBD2 matches at 7 bases. Germline CDR1 is KGHDR and CDR2 is SFDVKD. V was clipped by 0 bases and J by 7 bases; unmatched bases: 11. The CDR3 is 17 residues long. The CDR3 DNA reads TGTGCCACCAGTGATTTGCTGACCAGCGGGAAAGAGAATGAGCAGTTCTTC. It specifies CATSDLLTSGKENEQFF.

This clonotype was detected many times. The V gene is TRBV6-2 or TRBV6-3, the J gene TRBJ2-7; D unclear. V lost 5 bases and J 3 bases, leaving 5 bases between the germline ends. There are 11 residues in the CDR3. The germline gives CDR1 MNHEY, CDR2 SVGEGT. CDR3: CASSVNYEQYF. CDR3 nucleotide sequence: TGTGCCAGCAGTGTTAACTACGAGCAGTACTTC.

This clonotype showed up just a few times. The chain combines TRBV2 with TRBJ2-2; 9 nucleotides match TRBD2. This CDR3 comprises 16 residues. Germline CDR1 is SNHLY and CDR2 is FYNNEI. V lost 6 bases and J lost 5; bases outside the gene matches: 10. CDR3 in amino acids: CASRVAGVFGTGELFF. The CDR3 bases are TGTGCCAGCAGGGTAGCGGGGGTCTTCGGAACCGGGGAGCTGTTTTTT.

The chain carries TRBV20-1 and TRBJ2-1, with 10 bases matching TRBD2. Per the germline V gene, CDR1 is DFQATT and CDR2 is SNEGSKA (reference sequence). The CDR3 loop spans 14 amino acids. Losses at the gene ends were 3 bases for V and 4 bases for J; bases not matched to a gene: 3. The CDR3, as DNA: TGCAGTGCTAGTGGGACTAGCGTTTACAATGAGCAGTTCTTC. Translation gives CSASGTSVYNEQFF.

This chain joins TRBV4-3 and TRBJ2-3; 7 bases agree with TRBD2. V dropped 1 base and J dropped 6; count of bases not matched to a gene: 16. This CDR3 contains 18 residues. Germline assignment: CDR1 LGHNA and CDR2 YSLEER. CDR3 nucleotide sequence: TGCGCCAGCAGCCAAGTGCCCCCCGGGCTAGCGGTGATGGATACGCAGTATTTT. This sequence encodes CASSQVPPGLAVMDTQYF.

About this clonotype itself: The junction differs from germline at one of its ends, possibly a read error. The chain carries TRBV7-6 and TRBJ2-7; TRBD2 is a possible D gene (6 bases). Germline V CDR1 and CDR2: SGHVS, FNYEAQ. This CDR3 is 14 amino acids long. This CDR3 reads CASSGPGTSFAGFF. CDR3 sequence (DNA): TGTGCCAGCAGCGGACCCGGGACCTCCTTCGCGGGGTTCTTC.

The chain couples TRBV20-1 to TRBJ2-7; unclear D gene. Germline V gene lookup returns CDR1 DFQATT and CDR2 SNEGSKA (reference sequence). This CDR3 is 15 amino acids long. The V and J ends lost 3 bases and 6 bases respectively, with 21 bases between them. Here the CDR3 reads CSASAPGPSSTEQYF. The DNA for the CDR3 is TGCAGTGCTAGTGCCCCCGGGCCCTCATCGACCGAGCAGTACTTC.

This clonotype was recorded a few times. The J gene is TRBJ1-2, the V gene TRBV19; unclear D gene. The germline V and J ends were trimmed by 3 bases and 4 bases, with 18 bases remaining between them. CDR3 length: 16 amino acids. Germline V CDR1 and CDR2: LNHDA, SQIVND (reference sequence). The CDR3 DNA reads as TGTGCCAGTAGTATCAGAGCAACTTCAAACTCCTATGGCTACACCTTC. It is translated as CASSIRATSNSYGYTF.

The chain joins TRBV4-3 to TRBJ2-7; tentative D call: TRBD1 (6 bases). V lost 0 bases and J lost 3, with 12 bases in between. The CDR3 runs to 15 residues. Germline V gene sequence: CDR1 LGHNA, CDR2 YSLEER. CDR3 sequence: CASSQDGGFGYEQYF. The DNA for the CDR3 is TGCGCCAGCAGCCAAGATGGGGGCTTCGGCTACGAGCAGTACTTC.

The rearrangement joins TRBV7-2 to TRBJ1-1; 9 bases fit TRBD1. This CDR3 is built from 16 residues. Per the germline V gene, CDR1 is SGHTA and CDR2 is FQGNSA. Unmatched junction bases numbered 7, after V lost 2 bases and J lost 3 bases. DNA for the CDR3: TGTGCCAGCAGCTTACTTTTTAGGACAGGGGACACTGAAGCTTTCTTT. Translating it yields CASSLLFRTGDTEAFF.

The CDR3 nucleotides are TGTGCCAGCATACGACCCGGGGGGGGCAACACCGGGGAGCTGTTTTTT. Protein sequence: CASIRPGGGNTGELFF. This chain connects TRBV6-2 or TRBV6-3 to TRBJ2-2; 8 bases align to TRBD2. The V gene's germline CDR1 is MNHEY and CDR2 SVGEGT. The V segment lost 7 bases and the J segment 2 bases; nucleotides outside the gene matches: 9. The CDR3 extends over 16 amino acids.

The chain combines TRBV11-2 with TRBJ2-5; 9 bases match TRBD2. The CDR3 runs to 15 residues. In germline, CDR1 is SGHAT, CDR2 FQNNGV. V dropped 1 base and J dropped 7; count of bases not matched to a gene: 7. CDR3 protein: CASSLGSSGERTQYF. The DNA for the CDR3 is TGTGCCAGCAGCTTAGGTTCTAGCGGGGAGAGGACCCAGTACTTC.

The chain combines TRBV2 with TRBJ1-4, with D possibly matching TRBD1 (5 bases). The CDR3 totals 15 residues. V was pared by 4 bases and J by 8 bases, with 17 bases between. From germline, CDR1 is SNHLY and CDR2 FYNNEI. The CDR3 nucleotides are TGTGCCAGCAGTGGTTTAACAGGTTCCGGGGAAAAACTGTTTTTT. It encodes CASSGLTGSGEKLFF.